This TCR beta chain was recorded in a study of control samples from healthy donors and cancer patients. Trimming shortened V by 3 bases and J by 2 bases, and 8 bases separated the two germline ends. CDR1 and CDR2 from the germline V gene are SGHKS and YYEKEE (reference sequence). CDR3 length equals 13 residues. Sequencing used immunoSEQ multiplex PCR; TCRdb keeps in-frame clones, though not all of them. The sample includes some 120,000 clones, roughly 87% of them seen just once. The sequencing sample was made of blood. This clonotype originated in a man between 35 and 55 years old in good health. The genes are TRBV5-5 and TRBJ2-5, with a tentative D call TRBD1 (5 bases). The CDR3 DNA sequence: TGTGCCAGCAGCTCGGACATTCAAGAGACCCAGTACTTC. As protein: CASSSDIQETQYF. Full variable domain (rest looked up from reference TRBV5-5 and TRBJ2-5): DAGVTQSPTHLIKTRGQQVTLRCSPISGHKSVSWYQQVLGQGPQFIFQYYEKEERGRGNFPDRFSARQFPNYSSELNVNALLLGDSALYLCASSSDIQETQYFGPGTRLLVL.